A selection of T cell receptor beta chains follows, all from one sample in a study of glioma-infiltrating T cells after dendritic cell vaccination. Profiled with immunoSEQ multiplex PCR; TCRdb holds only in-frame clones, not every one. Seen here are 110,000 or so clones, around 91% observed once, and the top ten hold 2.5% to 3.5%. Sequenced material: blood, taken after dendritic cell vaccination. Source of these receptors: a human donor with glioblastoma. Both conserved end residues are part of each CDR3. Fields, in order: clone size, V gene, D gene, J gene, CDR3 DNA, CDR3 protein. The D gene is left open where the match is weak. Expanded clones are given a class, and other clones once, few, many or no size at all.

size: NA; V: TRBV28; D: TRBD2; J: TRBJ2-1; DNA: TGTGCCAGCAGTCCGCAGGGACTAGTAGTTCTAGGGGACAATGAGCAGTTCTTC; CDR3: CASSPQGLVVLGDNEQFF
size: few; V: TRBV29-1; D: TRBD1; J: TRBJ1-1; DNA: TGCAGCGGTGACCCGGGACAGTATGCTGAAGCTTTCTTT; CDR3: CSGDPGQYAEAFF
size: once; V: TRBV5-4; D: NA; J: TRBJ1-6; DNA: TGTGCCAGCAGCTTGGCAGGGATCAGTTCACCCCTCCACTTT; CDR3: CASSLAGISSPLHF
size: NA; V: TRBV10-3; D: TRBD2; J: TRBJ2-1; DNA: TGTGCCATCAATTCCGAAGCGGGGGCTACCTACAATGAGCAGTTCTTC; CDR3: CAINSEAGATYNEQFF
size: NA; V: TRBV18; D: TRBD1; J: TRBJ2-7; DNA: TGTGCCAGCTCACCCCGGGACAGGACCTACGAGCAGTACTTC; CDR3: CASSPRDRTYEQYF
size: NA; V: TRBV5-1; D: TRBD1; J: TRBJ2-7; DNA: TGCGCCAGCAGCCCTGTTTCGGGACAGGGGGCGGGTGAGCAGTACTTC; CDR3: CASSPVSGQGAGEQYF
size: NA; V: TRBV5-4; D: NA; J: TRBJ2-2; DNA: TGTGCCAGCAGCTTGCTGGGGGGATCGGTCGACACCGGGGAGCTGTTTTTT; CDR3: CASSLLGGSVDTGELFF
size: NA; V: TRBV6-5; D: NA; J: TRBJ1-2; DNA: TGTGCCAGCAGTTACGACGGCGGATACTATGGCTACACCTTC; CDR3: CASSYDGGYYGYTF
size: NA; V: TRBV2; D: TRBD1; J: TRBJ1-5; DNA: TGTGCCAGCAGTGAAGGTCAGGGGGCTGGACAGCCCCAGCATTTT; CDR3: CASSEGQGAGQPQHF
size: once; V: TRBV13; D: TRBD2; J: TRBJ2-7; DNA: TGTGCCAGCACACTCTCAACGGGAGGCGGGGTCGAGCAGTACTTC; CDR3: CASTLSTGGGVEQYF
size: NA; V: TRBV28; D: TRBD1; J: TRBJ2-7; DNA: TGTGCCAGCAGTTTTCACAGGGGGCGATTGACCTACGAGCAGTACTTC; CDR3: CASSFHRGRLTYEQYF
size: NA; V: TRBV4-1; D: TRBD1; J: TRBJ2-7; DNA: TGCGCCAGCAGCCAATTACTCGAGGGACAGGGAATGCACGAGCAGTACTTC; CDR3: CASSQLLEGQGMHEQYF
size: NA; V: TRBV6-1; D: TRBD2; J: TRBJ2-1; DNA: TGTGCCAGCAGGGGACTAGCGGGTAACTACAATGAGCAGTTCTTC; CDR3: CASRGLAGNYNEQFF